This T cell receptor beta chain emerged from a study of PD-L1 blockade in urothelial cancer. On the study more broadly: Blood was evaluated 3 weeks (second dose) and 6 weeks after therapy began. Researchers found blood samples held a median of roughly 140,000 T cells. The study's findings and limits: Durable benefit was linked to greater 3-week expansion of tumor-associated blood clones.

The V segment lost 4 bases and the J segment 4 bases; nucleotides outside the gene matches: 7. The germline V gene has CDR1 SGHDT and CDR2 YYEEEE. This CDR3 comprises 14 residues. TCRdb keeps only in-frame clones here, not all; method: immunoSEQ multiplex PCR. Of tens of thousands of clones listed, approximately 77% are singletons. Turning to this clone: As yet, its antigen is unknown.

This sample's time point: pretreatment peripheral blood. This specimen was PBMCs, taken around atezolizumab (anti-PD-L1) treatment. The genes are TRBV5-6 and TRBJ2-7, with 8 positions matching TRBD1. The source of this sequence is a man between 65 and 79 years old with urothelial cancer. The CDR3 loop is CASSVWDRRYEQYF. For the CDR3, the DNA is TGTGCCAGCAGCGTGTGGGACAGGCGTTACGAGCAGTACTTC.